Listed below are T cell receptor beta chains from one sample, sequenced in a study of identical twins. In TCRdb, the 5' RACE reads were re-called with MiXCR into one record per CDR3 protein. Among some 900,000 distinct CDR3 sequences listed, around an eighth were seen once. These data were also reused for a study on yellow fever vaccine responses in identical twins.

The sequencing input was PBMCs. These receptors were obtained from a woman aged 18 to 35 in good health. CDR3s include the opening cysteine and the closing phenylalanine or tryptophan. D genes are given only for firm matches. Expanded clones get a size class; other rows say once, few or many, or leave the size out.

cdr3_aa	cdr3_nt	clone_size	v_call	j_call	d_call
CASSISVESVYEQYF	TGTGCCAGTAGTATATCCGTAGAGAGCGTCTACGAGCAGTACTTC	few	TRBV19	TRBJ2-7	NA
CAWIRFIGSPGHRGGGYTF	TGTGCCTGGATAAGATTTATCGGATCCCCGGGACACCGGGGTGGTGGCTACACCTTC	NA	TRBV30	TRBJ1-2	NA
CASSYRTSGSLNTGELFF	TGTGCCAGCAGTTACCGGACTAGCGGGAGTCTCAACACCGGGGAGCTGTTTTTT	NA	TRBV6-5	TRBJ2-2	TRBD2
CASSGTTLDEQFF	TGTGCCAGCAGTGGGACTACTTTGGATGAGCAGTTCTTC	NA	TRBV13	TRBJ2-1	TRBD2
CASSPNGGFYNEQFF	TGCGCCAGCAGCCCGAATGGTGGTTTCTACAATGAGCAGTTCTTC	few	TRBV5-1	TRBJ2-1	NA
CASRQALSSYEQYF	TGCGCCAGCAGACAAGCTCTTAGCTCCTACGAGCAGTACTTC	NA	TRBV5-1	TRBJ2-7	NA
CASSGGTQPLTEAFF	TGTGCCAGCAGCGGTGGGACACAGCCCTTGACTGAAGCTTTCTTT	NA	TRBV7-9	TRBJ1-1	NA
CASSLGQGAFGYTF	TGCGCCAGCAGCTTGGGACAGGGGGCTTTTGGCTACACCTTC	many	TRBV5-1	TRBJ1-2	TRBD1
CATSRAWAVGETQYF	TGTGCCACCAGCAGAGCCTGGGCTGTGGGGGAGACCCAGTACTTC	once	TRBV15	TRBJ2-5	NA
CSVDAPGTGTTGELFF	TGCAGCGTTGATGCTCCCGGGACAGGAACCACCGGGGAGCTGTTTTTT	few	TRBV29-1	TRBJ2-2	TRBD1
CSARAAGTGRTYEQYF	TGCAGTGCTAGAGCTGCCGGGACAGGGAGGACCTACGAGCAGTACTTC	few	TRBV20-1	TRBJ2-7	TRBD1
CASSYSNGMSDGYTF	TGTGCCAGCAGTTACTCGAACGGGATGTCCGATGGCTACACCTTC	NA	TRBV6-5	TRBJ1-2	NA
CATSASSSGHAAFF	TGTGCCACCAGTGCCTCTAGCTCGGGACACGCAGCTTTCTTT	few	TRBV24-1	TRBJ1-1	NA
CASSHRQGMNTEAFF	TGTGCCAGCAGCCACCGACAGGGAATGAACACTGAAGCTTTCTTT	NA	TRBV7-9	TRBJ1-1	TRBD1
CSASGTGSTDTQYF	TGCAGTGCTAGTGGGACTGGGAGCACAGATACGCAGTATTTT	many	TRBV20-1	TRBJ2-3	NA
CASSLIPGTRGERDTQYF	TGCGCCAGCAGCCTAATTCCCGGGACTAGAGGGGAGAGGGATACGCAGTATTTT	NA	TRBV4-1	TRBJ2-3	TRBD2
CASSLANYGYTF	TGTGCCAGCAGCTTAGCTAACTATGGCTACACCTTC	many	TRBV12-3/TRBV12-4	TRBJ1-2	NA
CASTWRLAGVNEQFF	TGTGCCAGCACTTGGCGGCTAGCGGGAGTTAATGAGCAGTTCTTC	NA	TRBV2	TRBJ2-1	TRBD2
CASRSGGGRADTQYF	TGCGCCAGCAGATCGGGCGGGGGTAGGGCAGATACGCAGTATTTT	NA	TRBV5-1	TRBJ2-3	TRBD2
CASSLSAPPAKAQETQYF	TGTGCCAGCAGCTTATCCGCCCCCCCAGCGAAGGCACAAGAGACCCAGTACTTC	many	TRBV11-2	TRBJ2-5	NA
CASSPPVLYEQYF	TGTGCCAGCAGCCCTCCCGTGTTGTACGAGCAGTACTTC	NA	TRBV12-3/TRBV12-4	TRBJ2-7	NA
CASSANRGSNTEAFF	TGTGCCAGCAGCGCAAACAGGGGATCGAACACTGAAGCTTTCTTT	few	TRBV3-1	TRBJ1-1	TRBD1
CASSPGQTTGELFF	TGTGCCAGCAGTCCGGGACAGACCACCGGGGAGCTGTTTTTT	many	TRBV12-3/TRBV12-4	TRBJ2-2	TRBD1
CASSPATGPGELFF	TGCGCCAGCAGCCCAGCCACAGGTCCTGGGGAGCTGTTTTTT	many	TRBV5-1	TRBJ2-2	NA
CASSEDSGGSNEQFF	TGTGCCAGCAGTGAAGATAGCGGGGGGTCCAATGAGCAGTTCTTC	many	TRBV2	TRBJ2-1	TRBD2
CASSYSNPRTDTQYF	TGTGCCAGCAGTTACTCGAACCCCCGCACAGATACGCAGTATTTT	NA	TRBV6-5	TRBJ2-3	NA
CASSPRAENYEQYF	TGTGCCAGCTCCCCACGGGCGGAGAACTACGAGCAGTACTTC	few	TRBV18	TRBJ2-7	NA
CASSQLMYREQETQYF	TGTGCCAGCAGCCAACTAATGTACAGGGAACAAGAGACCCAGTACTTC	few	TRBV14	TRBJ2-5	NA